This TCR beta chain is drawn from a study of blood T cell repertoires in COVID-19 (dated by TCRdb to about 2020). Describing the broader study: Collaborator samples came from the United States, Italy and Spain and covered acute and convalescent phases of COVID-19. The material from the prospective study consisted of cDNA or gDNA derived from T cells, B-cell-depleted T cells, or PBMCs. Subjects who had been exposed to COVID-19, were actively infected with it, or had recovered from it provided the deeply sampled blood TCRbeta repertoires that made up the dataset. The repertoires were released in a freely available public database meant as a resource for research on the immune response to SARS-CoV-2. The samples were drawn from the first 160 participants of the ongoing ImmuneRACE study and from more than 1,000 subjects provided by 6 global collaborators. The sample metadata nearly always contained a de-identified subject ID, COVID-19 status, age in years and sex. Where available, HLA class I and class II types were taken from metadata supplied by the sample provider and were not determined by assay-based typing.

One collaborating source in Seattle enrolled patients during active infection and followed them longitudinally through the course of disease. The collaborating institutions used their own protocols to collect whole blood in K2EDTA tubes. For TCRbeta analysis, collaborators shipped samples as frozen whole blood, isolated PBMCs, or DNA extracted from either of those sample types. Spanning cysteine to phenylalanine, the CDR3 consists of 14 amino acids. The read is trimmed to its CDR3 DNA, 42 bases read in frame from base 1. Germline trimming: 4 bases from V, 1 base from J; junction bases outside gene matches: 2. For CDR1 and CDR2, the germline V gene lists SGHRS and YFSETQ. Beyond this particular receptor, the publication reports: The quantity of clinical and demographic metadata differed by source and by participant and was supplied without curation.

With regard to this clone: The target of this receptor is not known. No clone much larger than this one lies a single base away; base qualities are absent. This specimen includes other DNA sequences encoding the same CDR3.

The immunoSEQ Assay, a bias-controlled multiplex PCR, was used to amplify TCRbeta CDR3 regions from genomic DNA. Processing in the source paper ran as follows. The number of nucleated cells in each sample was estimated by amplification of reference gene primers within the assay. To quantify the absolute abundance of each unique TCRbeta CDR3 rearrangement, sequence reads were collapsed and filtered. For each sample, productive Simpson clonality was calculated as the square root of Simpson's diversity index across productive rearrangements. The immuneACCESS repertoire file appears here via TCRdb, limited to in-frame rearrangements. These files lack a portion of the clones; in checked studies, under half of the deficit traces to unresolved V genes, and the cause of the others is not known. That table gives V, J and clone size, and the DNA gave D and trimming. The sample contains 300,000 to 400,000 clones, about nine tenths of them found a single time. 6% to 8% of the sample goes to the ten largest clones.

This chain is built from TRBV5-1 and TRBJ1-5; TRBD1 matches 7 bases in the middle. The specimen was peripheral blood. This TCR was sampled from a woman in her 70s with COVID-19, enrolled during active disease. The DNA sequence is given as TGCGCCAGCAGCCCAGGGGGAAGCAATCAGCCCCAGCATTTT. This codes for CASSPGGSNQPQHF.